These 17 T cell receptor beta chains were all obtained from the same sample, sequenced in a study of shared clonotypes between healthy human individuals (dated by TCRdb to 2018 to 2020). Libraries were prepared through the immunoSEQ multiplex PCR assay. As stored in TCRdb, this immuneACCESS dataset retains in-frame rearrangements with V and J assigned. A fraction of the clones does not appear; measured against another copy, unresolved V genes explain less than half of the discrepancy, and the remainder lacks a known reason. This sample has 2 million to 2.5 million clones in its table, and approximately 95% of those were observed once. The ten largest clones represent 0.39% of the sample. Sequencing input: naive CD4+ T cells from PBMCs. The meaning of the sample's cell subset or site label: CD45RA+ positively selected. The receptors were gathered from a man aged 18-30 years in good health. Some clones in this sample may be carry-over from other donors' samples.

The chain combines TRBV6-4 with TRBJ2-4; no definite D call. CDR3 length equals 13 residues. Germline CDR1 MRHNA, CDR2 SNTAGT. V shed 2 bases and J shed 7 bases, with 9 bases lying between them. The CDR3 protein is CASSDGVRNIQYF. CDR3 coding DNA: TGTGCCAGCAGTGACGGGGTACGGAACATTCAGTACTTC.

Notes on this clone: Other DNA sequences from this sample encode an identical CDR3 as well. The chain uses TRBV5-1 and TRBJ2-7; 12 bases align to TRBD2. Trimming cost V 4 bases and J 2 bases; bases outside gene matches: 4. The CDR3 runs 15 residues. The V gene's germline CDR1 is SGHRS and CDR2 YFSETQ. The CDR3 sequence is CASSPRTSGTYEQYF. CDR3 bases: TGCGCCAGCAGCCCCAGGACTAGCGGGACCTACGAGCAGTACTTC.

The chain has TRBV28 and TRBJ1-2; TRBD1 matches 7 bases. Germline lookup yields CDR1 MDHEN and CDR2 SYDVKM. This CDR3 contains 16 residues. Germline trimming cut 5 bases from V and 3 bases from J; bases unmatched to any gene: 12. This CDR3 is CASSTTLTGRYYGYTF. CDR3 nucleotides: TGTGCCAGCAGTACAACCCTGACAGGGCGCTACTATGGCTACACCTTC.

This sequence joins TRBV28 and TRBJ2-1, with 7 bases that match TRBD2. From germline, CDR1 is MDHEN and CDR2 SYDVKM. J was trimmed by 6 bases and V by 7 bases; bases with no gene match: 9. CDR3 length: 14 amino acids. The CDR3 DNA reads TGTGCCAGCACCACCCGGGGGGAATTCAATGAGCAGTTCTTC. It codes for CASTTRGEFNEQFF.

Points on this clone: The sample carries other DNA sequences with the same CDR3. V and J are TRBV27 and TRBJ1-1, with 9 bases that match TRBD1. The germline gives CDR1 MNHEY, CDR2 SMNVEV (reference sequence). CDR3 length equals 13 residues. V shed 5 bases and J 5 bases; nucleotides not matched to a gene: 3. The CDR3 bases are TGTGCCAGCAGTCTGGACAGGGGAACTGAAGCTTTCTTT. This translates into CASSLDRGTEAFF.

CDR3 DNA sequence: TGTGCCAGCAGGAGGGCCGAGGGGGCCCACTACGAGCAGTACTTC. It encodes CASRRAEGAHYEQYF. The genes are TRBV28 and TRBJ2-7; TRBD1 agrees at 7 bases. This CDR3 is 15 amino acids long. Germline V CDR1 and CDR2: MDHEN, SYDVKM. The trim removed 6 bases at V and 3 bases at J, leaving 11 bases unmatched. Complete variable domain (other parts from reference TRBV28 and TRBJ2-7): DVKVTQSSRYLVKRTGEKVFLECVQDMDHENMFWYRQDPGLGLRLIYFSYDVKMKEKGDIPEGYSVSREKKERFSLILESASTNQTSMYLCASRRAEGAHYEQYFGPGTRLTVT.

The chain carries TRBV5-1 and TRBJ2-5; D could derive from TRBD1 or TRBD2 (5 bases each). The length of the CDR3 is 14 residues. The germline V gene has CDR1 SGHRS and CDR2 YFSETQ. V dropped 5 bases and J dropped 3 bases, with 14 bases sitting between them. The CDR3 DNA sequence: TGCGCCAGCAGACTGGGACCACTTGAAGAGACCCAGTACTTC. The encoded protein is CASRLGPLEETQYF.

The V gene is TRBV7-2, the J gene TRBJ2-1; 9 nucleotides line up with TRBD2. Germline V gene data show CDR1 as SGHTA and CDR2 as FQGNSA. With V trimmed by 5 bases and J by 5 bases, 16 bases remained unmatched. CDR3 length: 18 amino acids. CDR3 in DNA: TGTGCCAGCAGCCGTCACCTTGGCGGGAGGGCCGGGGACAATGAGCAGTTCTTC. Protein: CASSRHLGGRAGDNEQFF. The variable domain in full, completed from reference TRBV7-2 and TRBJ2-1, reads GAGVSQSPSNKVTEKGKDVELRCDPISGHTALYWYRQSLGQGLEFLIYFQGNSAPDKSGLPSDRFSAERTGGSVSTLTIQRTQQEDSAVYLCASSRHLGGRAGDNEQFFGPGTRLTVL.

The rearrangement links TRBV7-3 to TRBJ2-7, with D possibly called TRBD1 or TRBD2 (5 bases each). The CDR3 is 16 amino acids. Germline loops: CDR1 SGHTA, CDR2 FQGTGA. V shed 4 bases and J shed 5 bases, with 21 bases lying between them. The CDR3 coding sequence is TGTGCCAGCAGCTCCTCAATCCGGGACCGGGGCCACGAGCAGTACTTC. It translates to CASSSSIRDRGHEQYF.

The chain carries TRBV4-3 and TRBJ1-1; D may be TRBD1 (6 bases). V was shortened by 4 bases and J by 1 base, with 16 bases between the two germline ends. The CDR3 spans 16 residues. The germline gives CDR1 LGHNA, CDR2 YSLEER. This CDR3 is CASSRDPGHQNTEAFF. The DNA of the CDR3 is TGCGCCAGCAGCCGAGATCCGGGACACCAGAACACTGAAGCTTTCTTT.

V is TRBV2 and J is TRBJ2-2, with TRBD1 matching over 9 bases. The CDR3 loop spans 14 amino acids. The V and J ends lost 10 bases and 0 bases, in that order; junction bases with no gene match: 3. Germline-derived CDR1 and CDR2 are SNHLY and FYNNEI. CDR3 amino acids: CATDRGTNTGELFF. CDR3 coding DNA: TGTGCCACGGACAGGGGTACGAACACCGGGGAGCTGTTTTTT.

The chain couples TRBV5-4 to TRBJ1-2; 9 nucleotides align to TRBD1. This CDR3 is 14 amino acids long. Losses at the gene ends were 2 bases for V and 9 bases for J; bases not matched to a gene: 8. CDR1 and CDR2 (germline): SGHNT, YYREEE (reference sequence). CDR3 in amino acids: CASSFPDRGLSYTF. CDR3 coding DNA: TGTGCCAGCAGCTTCCCGGACAGGGGATTGAGCTACACCTTC.

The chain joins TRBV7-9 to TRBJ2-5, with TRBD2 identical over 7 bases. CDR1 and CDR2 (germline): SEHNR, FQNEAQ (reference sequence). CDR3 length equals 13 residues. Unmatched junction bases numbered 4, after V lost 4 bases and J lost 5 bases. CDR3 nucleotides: TGTGCCAGCAGCTCGAGCGGGATCGAGACCCAGTACTTC. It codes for CASSSSGIETQYF. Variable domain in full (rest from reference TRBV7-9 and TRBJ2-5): DTGVSQNPRHKITKRGQNVTFRCDPISEHNRLYWYRQTLGQGPEFLTYFQNEAQLEKSRLLSDRFSAERPKGSFSTLEIQRTEQGDSAMYLCASSSSGIETQYFGPGTRLLVL.

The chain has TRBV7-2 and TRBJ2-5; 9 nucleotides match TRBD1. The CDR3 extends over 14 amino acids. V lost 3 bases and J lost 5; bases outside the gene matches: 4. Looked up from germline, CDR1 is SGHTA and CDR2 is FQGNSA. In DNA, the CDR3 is TGTGCCAGCAGCTTGCGACAGGGGGATGAGACCCAGTACTTC. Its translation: CASSLRQGDETQYF.

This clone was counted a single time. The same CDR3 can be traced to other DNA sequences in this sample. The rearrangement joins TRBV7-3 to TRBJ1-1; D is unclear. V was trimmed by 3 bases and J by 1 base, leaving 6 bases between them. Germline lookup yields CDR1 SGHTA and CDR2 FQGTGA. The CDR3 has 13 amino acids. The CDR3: CASSLQPNTEAFF. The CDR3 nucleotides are TGTGCCAGCAGCTTGCAGCCGAACACTGAAGCTTTCTTT.

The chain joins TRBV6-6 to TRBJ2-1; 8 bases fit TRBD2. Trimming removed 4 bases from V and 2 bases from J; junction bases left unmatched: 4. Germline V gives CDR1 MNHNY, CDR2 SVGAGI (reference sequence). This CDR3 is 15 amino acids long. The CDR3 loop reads CASSFAGLAYNEQFF. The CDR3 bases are TGTGCCAGCAGTTTTGCGGGACTAGCCTACAATGAGCAGTTCTTC.

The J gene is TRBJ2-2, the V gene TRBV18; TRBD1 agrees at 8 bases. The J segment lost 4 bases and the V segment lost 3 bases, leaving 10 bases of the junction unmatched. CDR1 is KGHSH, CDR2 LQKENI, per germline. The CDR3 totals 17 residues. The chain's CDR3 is CASSPPRTGLGTGELFF. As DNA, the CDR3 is TGTGCCAGCTCACCTCCACGGACAGGGTTGGGCACCGGGGAGCTGTTTTTT.